The clone carrying this T cell receptor (beta chain) has a handful of counts. Antigen specificity is unknown. This record belongs to a study of cytomegalovirus exposure and HLA in healthy donors. Regarding the study as a whole: Presence/absence analyses assumed roughly uniform sequencing depth across donors.

The germline CDR1 and CDR2 sequences are SQVTM and ANQGSEA. Trimming took 5 bases from V and 2 from J, leaving 12 bases between them. The CDR3 consists of 13 residues. PCR involved 60 Vbeta and 13 Jbeta primers. TCRdb's table, derived via immunoSEQ multiplex PCR, lists solely in-frame clones and lacks some. The sample carries roughly 99,000 clones, approximately 74% recorded once. The J gene is TRBJ2-5, the V gene TRBV29-1, with TRBD1 as a possible D gene (7 bases). This clonotype was obtained from a male donor in good health and CMV-seronegative. Specimen: PBMCs. In nucleotides, the CDR3 is TGCAGCGTTACCCAGGGGGGACAAGAGACCCAGTACTTC. It encodes CSVTQGGQETQYF.